This T cell receptor beta chain emerged from a study of early T cells in non-severe SARS-CoV-2 infection. Study summary: Chains stayed unpaired after sequencing of bulk RNA from unsorted whole blood.

General study findings and limits: Private and CD4 specificities were missed by VDJdb matching, which favored anti-spike CD8 responses.

CDR1 KGHDR and CDR2 SFDVKD come from the germline V gene. CDR3 size: 14 residues. V was trimmed by 3 bases and J by 9 bases, leaving 14 bases between them. Individually, cDNA molecules had unique molecular identifiers attached to them. TCRdb reprocessed the 5' RACE reads via MiXCR and lists one record per CDR3 protein. The table records approximately 65,000 distinct CDR3 sequences, about 13% of them present only once. This clonotype was counted ten times or more. Its antigen is unknown. Sequenced input: whole blood. The chain couples TRBV24-1 to TRBJ2-1; possible D gene TRBD2, 7 bases. The clonotype comes from an adult who was a healthcare worker with PCR-confirmed SARS-CoV-2 infection or an uninfected control (not recorded which). CDR3 residues: CATSDPGGRGEQFF. The CDR3 nucleotides are TGTGCCACCAGTGATCCCGGGGGGCGGGGTGAGCAGTTCTTC.